This TCR beta chain appears in the sequencing data of a study of T cells in Graves' hyperthyroidism and ophthalmopathy. Study details: Peripheral blood draws took place at initial diagnosis, ahead of any treatment. Study-wide points: Most clonotypes expanded in thyroid above 0.001 were likewise present in blood.

V was pared by 2 bases and J by 7 bases, with 5 bases of the junction left unmatched. CDR1 is KGHSH and CDR2 is LQKENI in the germline V gene. The CDR3 has 15 amino acids. This clonotype was detected many times. The antigen is unknown. Regions amplified from RNA transcripts were the TCR beta CDR3 regions. HTBI primers drove first-round RT-PCR of the TCR CDR3. TCRdb re-called the multiplex PCR reads through MiXCR, storing one row per CDR3 protein. The sample has 620,000 or so distinct CDR3 sequences; about 14% are singletons. Orbital computed tomography, thyroid ultrasound, serum thyroxine and TRAb, and clinical symptoms together informed the diagnoses.

The chain recombines TRBV18 with TRBJ2-2; 9 nucleotides agree with TRBD1. This sequence originates from a woman aged 50 to 60 with Graves' ophthalmopathy. Sequencing input: blood. CDR3 region: CASSPRTGEIGELFF. The CDR3 nucleotides read TGTGCCAGCTCACCAAGGACAGGGGAGATCGGGGAGCTGTTTTTT.